The 27 T cell receptor beta chains below were found in one sample sequenced in a study of neurological immune-mediated disorders. Stated time point: longitudinal time-point 3. One entry per CDR3 protein results from TCRdb running MiXCR on the 5' RACE reads. The sample holds more than 100,000 distinct CDR3 sequences, 10% to 11% seen once. Sequenced sample: PBMCs. These receptors were taken from a female donor with HTLV-1-associated myelopathy (HAM/TSP).

This clonotype was found many times. The gene calls are TRBV5-1 and TRBJ2-7; D unresolved. Trimming stripped 0 bases from V and 0 bases from J, with 10 bases between. The CDR3 extends over 15 amino acids. In germline, CDR1 is SGHRS, CDR2 YFSETQ. The CDR3, as DNA: TGCGCCAGCAGCTTGGCACCCGGATCCTCCTACGAGCAGTACTTC. This codes for CASSLAPGSSYEQYF.

Of note for this clonotype: A much larger clone sits a single nucleotide away, making a read error possible. The CDR3 does not close with the conserved phenylalanine or tryptophan, likely indicating a read error. The gene calls are TRBV20-1 and TRBJ2-7, with 7 bases lining up with TRBD2. CDR1 is DFQATT, CDR2 SNEGSKA, per germline (reference sequence). Trimming took 5 bases from V and 3 from J; bases not matched to a gene: 10. The CDR3 contains 14 residues. In DNA, the CDR3 is TGCAGTGCTGGGGGAGGCGGGGACTACTACGAGCAGTACTAC. It encodes CSAGGGGDYYEQYY.

This clonotype has ten or more counts. The chain links TRBV7-9 to TRBJ2-7; TRBD1 is a possible D gene (5 bases). Germline values: CDR1 SEHNR, CDR2 FQNEAQ (reference sequence). CDR3 length: 16 residues. Trimming took off 5 bases at V and 2 bases at J, with 19 bases between the two ends. The chain's CDR3 is CASSPYKVLGPYEQYF. CDR3 nucleotides: TGTGCCAGCAGCCCCTATAAGGTCCTGGGGCCCTACGAGCAGTACTTC. The full variable domain, with the rest looked up from reference TRBV7-9 and TRBJ2-7, is DTGVSQNPRHKITKRGQNVTFRCDPISEHNRLYWYRQTLGQGPEFLTYFQNEAQLEKSRLLSDRFSAERPKGSFSTLEIQRTEQGDSAMYLCASSPYKVLGPYEQYFGPGTRLTVT.

As for this clonotype: A read error is possible here, since a much larger clone lies one base away. The rearrangement links TRBV9 to TRBJ2-6; D gene ambiguous. This CDR3 spans 17 amino acids. Germline V gives CDR1 SGDLS, CDR2 YYNGEE. CDR3 bases: TGTGCCAGCAGAGTAGAAGGTGTAGGAAATGGGGCCAACGTCCTGACTTTC. The encoded protein is CASRVEGVGNGANVLTF.

With regard to this clonotype: This sequence may be a read error, since a much larger clone differs from it by one base. V usage is TRBV28 and J usage is TRBJ2-3; tentatively, D is TRBD1 or TRBD2 (6 bases each). This CDR3 region has 15 residues. Looked up from germline, CDR1 is MDHEN and CDR2 is SYDVKM. Between the trimmed V and J ends, which lost 5 bases and 6 bases, there was a span of 18 bases. The CDR3 region is CASSTQPGAWDTQYF. CDR3 coding DNA: TGTGCCAGCAGTACACAGCCGGGGGCCTGGGATACGCAGTATTTT.

In its sample, this clonotype was seen many times. This rearrangement joins TRBV20-1 to TRBJ1-5; no firm D call. Germline values: CDR1 DFQATT, CDR2 SNEGSKA (reference sequence). V lost 5 bases and J 0 bases, leaving 17 bases between the germline ends. This CDR3 comprises 16 residues. The CDR3 bases are TGCAGTGCTCCCGTCCAGGACGTATATAGCAATCAGCCCCAGCATTTT. Translated: CSAPVQDVYSNQPQHF.

As concerns this clonotype: This may come from a read error, since a much larger clone is one base off. The chain joins TRBV6-5 to TRBJ2-3; D unclear. In germline, CDR1 is MNHEY, CDR2 SVGAGI. CDR3 length: 15 amino acids. V lost 4 bases and J lost 3, with 14 bases in between. The CDR3 protein is CASSLPRIFTDTQYF. In nucleotides, the CDR3 is TGTGCCAGCAGTTTGCCCAGAATCTTTACAGATACGCAGTATTTT.

This clonotype was picked up a small number of times. V gene TRBV5-6 combines with J gene TRBJ1-4; 8 bases agree with TRBD1. The CDR3 has 14 residues. Germline CDR1 and CDR2: SGHDT and YYEEEE. The V gene end was trimmed by 4 bases and the J gene end by 7 bases; junction bases not matched to a gene: 6. The CDR3: CASSQTGVSEKLFF. The CDR3 bases are TGTGCCAGCAGCCAGACAGGGGTTAGTGAAAAACTGTTTTTT.

This clonotype was seen just once. CDR3 sequence reads: CNSSPDRNNEKLFF. In nucleotides, the CDR3 is TGTAACAGCAGTCCCGACAGGAATAATGAAAAACTGTTTTTT. The V gene is TRBV6-5, the J gene TRBJ1-4; a possible D gene is TRBD1 (6 bases). The CDR3 loop spans 14 amino acids. Germline V gives CDR1 MNHEY, CDR2 SVGAGI.

This clonotype has at least ten counts. For the CDR3, the DNA is TGCGCCAGCAGCCAAGTGCAGCGGGGGGCTACAGATACGCAGTATTTT. Its translation is CASSQVQRGATDTQYF. The chain has TRBV4-1 and TRBJ2-3; 9 bases are shared with TRBD2. The CDR3 is made up of 16 amino acids. Germline-derived CDR1 and CDR2 are MGHRA and YSYEKL. With V trimmed by 1 base and J by 3 bases, 5 bases remained unmatched.

This clonotype has at least ten counts. The J gene is TRBJ2-3, the V gene TRBV4-1; 7 bases fit TRBD2. The junction had 16 bases not matched to a gene; V was cut back by 4 bases and J by 6 bases. This CDR3 has 17 residues. Per the germline V gene, CDR1 is MGHRA and CDR2 is YSYEKL. CDR3 DNA sequence: TGCGCCAGCAGCCTTACCCGCCTAGCGGCCCCCCTGGATACGCAGTATTTT. Translating gives CASSLTRLAAPLDTQYF.

This clonotype came up many times. V gene TRBV5-1 combines with J gene TRBJ2-2, with 12 bases matching TRBD2. The CDR3 is made up of 15 amino acids. Germline V gives CDR1 SGHRS, CDR2 YFSETQ. V gave up 3 bases and J gave up 6 bases; unmatched junction bases: 3. The CDR3 DNA reads TGCGCCAGCAGCTCACGACTAGCGGGGGCCGGGGAGCTGTTTTTT. Its protein product is CASSSRLAGAGELFF.

This clonotype was recorded at least ten times. The chain links TRBV5-1 to TRBJ2-7; D uncertain. V lost 1 base to trimming and J lost 5 bases, with 13 bases between them. Germline V gene lookup returns CDR1 SGHRS and CDR2 YFSETQ. The CDR3 has 14 residues. This CDR3 reads CASSLSWQSDEQYF. In nucleotides, the CDR3 is TGCGCCAGCAGCTTGAGTTGGCAGAGCGACGAGCAGTACTTC. The full variable domain, in which reference TRBV5-1 and TRBJ2-7 provide the parts outside the CDR3, is KAGVTQTPRYLIKTRGQQVTLSCSPISGHRSVSWYQQTPGQGLQFLFEYFSETQRNKGNFPGRFSGRQFSNSRSEMNVSTLELGDSALYLCASSLSWQSDEQYFGPGTRLTVT.

This clonotype was counted at least ten times. V is TRBV5-5 and J is TRBJ1-1; TRBD1 matches 7 bases. CDR3 size: 14 residues. CDR1 is SGHKS and CDR2 is YYEKEE in the germline V gene (reference sequence). Germline trimming cut 4 bases from V and 6 bases from J; bases unmatched to any gene: 9. The DNA for the CDR3 is TGTGCCAGCAGCCCATCCCCGACAGGGCCTGAAGCTTTCTTT. Its translation is CASSPSPTGPEAFF.

This clonotype was seen ten or more times. Written as DNA, the CDR3 is TGCGCCAGCAGCTTGGTTCCAGCCCAGCCCCAGCATTTT. It specifies CASSLVPAQPQHF. V usage is TRBV5-1 and J usage is TRBJ1-5; no clear D. With 0 bases removed from V and 7 bases from J, the gap between germline ends came to 8 bases. The CDR3 sequence is 13 residues long. Germline values: CDR1 SGHRS, CDR2 YFSETQ.

In its sample, this clonotype was seen many times. J is TRBJ2-7 and V is TRBV5-1, with 9 bases identical to TRBD1. CDR3 length: 15 residues. V lost 3 bases and J lost 2; bases outside the gene matches: 6. Germline lookup yields CDR1 SGHRS and CDR2 YFSETQ. CDR3 nucleotides: TGCGCCAGCAGCTGGGGGGACAGGGCGGCCTACGAGCAGTACTTC. Its translation is CASSWGDRAAYEQYF.

This clonotype was seen ten or more times. V is TRBV20-1 and J is TRBJ2-7; D gene ambiguous. Germline V gives CDR1 DFQATT, CDR2 SNEGSKA (reference sequence). V dropped 5 bases and J dropped 5 bases, with 25 bases sitting between them. The CDR3 is made up of 16 amino acids. The CDR3 nucleotides are TGCAGTGCTCCAACCTTTTCCGGGTCCGTGGGTCACGAGCAGTACTTC. This encodes CSAPTFSGSVGHEQYF.

This clonotype was detected many times. The chain has TRBV28 and TRBJ2-1; a weak D match, TRBD2 (6 bases). Germline CDR1 reads MDHEN; CDR2 reads SYDVKM. Trimming removed 2 bases from V and 0 bases from J, with 11 bases in between. The CDR3 sequence is 16 residues long. CDR3 coding DNA: TGTGCCAGCAGTTTACTAGGACTAAGCTCCTACAATGAGCAGTTCTTC. Amino acid sequence: CASSLLGLSSYNEQFF.

This clonotype was seen ten or more times. The CDR3 DNA is TGCGCCAGCAGCATTTCGGAGGCTCTCTACAATGAGCAGTTCTTC. Protein: CASSISEALYNEQFF. The rearrangement links TRBV5-1 to TRBJ2-1, with a weak D call TRBD2 (5 bases). Trimming removed 4 bases from V and 3 bases from J, with 14 bases in between. CDR1 SGHRS and CDR2 YFSETQ come from the germline V gene. This CDR3 spans 15 amino acids.

This clonotype qualifies as medium-sized. The J gene is TRBJ1-2, the V gene TRBV20-1; 7 bases match TRBD1. Unmatched junction bases numbered 5, after V lost 5 bases and J lost 2 bases. Per the germline V gene, CDR1 is DFQATT and CDR2 is SNEGSKA (reference sequence). This CDR3 is built from 13 residues. The CDR3 nucleotides are TGCAGTGCTGGGTCGACAGGGAACTATGGCTACACCTTC. Translation gives CSAGSTGNYGYTF.

The chain joins TRBV5-1 to TRBJ2-2, with D perhaps matching TRBD1 (5 bases). Trimming left V 0 bases short and J 10 bases short, with 16 bases between. CDR1 and CDR2 from the germline V gene are SGHRS and YFSETQ. This CDR3 is 15 amino acids long. The CDR3 reads CASSLAGQGAVELFF. CDR3 in DNA: TGCGCCAGCAGCTTGGCCGGGCAGGGTGCCGTGGAGCTGTTTTTT.

Ten or more counts support this clonotype. The chain couples TRBV7-2 to TRBJ2-7; D possibly matches TRBD1 or TRBD2 (6 bases each). Germline CDR1 SGHTA, CDR2 FQGNSA. The CDR3 consists of 14 residues. Trimming took 1 base from V and 2 from J, leaving 9 bases between them. The CDR3 nucleotides are TGTGCCAGCAGCTTAGGGGGGGCCCCCTACGAGCAGTACTTC. Its translation: CASSLGGAPYEQYF.

This chain links TRBV7-8 with TRBJ1-5; 10 bases are shared with TRBD1. Looked up from germline, CDR1 is SGHVS and CDR2 is FQNEAQ. This CDR3 spans 16 amino acids. The V segment lost 4 bases and the J segment 4 bases; nucleotides outside the gene matches: 7. CDR3 DNA sequence: TGTGCCAGCAGCTCGGGACAGGGGTCGGGTAATCAGCCCCAGCATTTT. This translates into CASSSGQGSGNQPQHF.

This clonotype has at least ten counts. The chain joins TRBV5-6 to TRBJ1-2; D is undetermined. Trimming left V 0 bases short and J 5 bases short, with 5 bases between. This CDR3 is built from 12 residues. Germline lookup yields CDR1 SGHDT and CDR2 YYEEEE. CDR3: CASSLAGYGYTF. For the CDR3, the DNA is TGTGCCAGCAGCTTGGCCGGGTATGGCTACACCTTC.

This clonotype was counted at least ten times. The rearrangement joins TRBV6-6 to TRBJ2-7; a possible D gene is TRBD2 (6 bases). The germline V gene has CDR1 MNHNY and CDR2 SVGAGI (reference sequence). Trimming cost V 7 bases and J 5 bases, with 21 bases left between them. This CDR3 has 15 amino acids. The CDR3 loop reads CASTDISEGTHEQYF. The DNA of the CDR3 is TGTGCCAGCACCGACATTTCGGAGGGGACCCACGAGCAGTACTTC.

This clonotype showed up many times. The chain carries TRBV20-1 and TRBJ2-1; 7 nucleotides match TRBD1. Germline V gene sequence: CDR1 DFQATT, CDR2 SNEGSKA (reference sequence). The CDR3 runs 16 residues. Trimming cost V 1 base and J 0 bases; bases outside gene matches: 6. In DNA form, the CDR3 reads TGCAGTGCTAGAGCGACAGGGTCGAGCTCCTACAATGAGCAGTTCTTC. Amino acids: CSARATGSSSYNEQFF.

This clonotype was observed many times. The CDR3 reads CAIRPVSYNEQFF. CDR3 bases: TGTGCCATACGACCCGTCTCCTACAATGAGCAGTTCTTC. The V gene is TRBV10-3, the J gene TRBJ2-1; D not resolved. The germline CDR1 and CDR2 sequences are ENHRY and SYGVKD. The V and J ends lost 9 bases and 0 bases respectively, with 9 bases between them. The CDR3 loop spans 13 amino acids.